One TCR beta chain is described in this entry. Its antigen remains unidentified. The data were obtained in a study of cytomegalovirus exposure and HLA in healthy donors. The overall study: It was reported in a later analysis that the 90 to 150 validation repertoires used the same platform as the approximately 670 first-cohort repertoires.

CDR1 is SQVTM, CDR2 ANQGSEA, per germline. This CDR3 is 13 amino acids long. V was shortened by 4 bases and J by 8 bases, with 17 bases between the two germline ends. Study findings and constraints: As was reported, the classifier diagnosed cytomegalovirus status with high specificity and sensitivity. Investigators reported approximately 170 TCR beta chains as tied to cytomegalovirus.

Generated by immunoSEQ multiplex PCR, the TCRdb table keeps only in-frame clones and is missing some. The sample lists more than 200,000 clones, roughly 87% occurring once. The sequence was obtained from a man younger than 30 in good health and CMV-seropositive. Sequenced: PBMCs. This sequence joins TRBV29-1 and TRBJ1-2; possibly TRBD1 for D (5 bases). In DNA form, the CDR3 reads TGCAGCGTTGCAGGGACGGCGTCGGGCGGCTACACCTTC. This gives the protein CSVAGTASGGYTF.